The 29 T cell receptor beta chains given below trace back to one sample, sequenced in a study of blood T cells in healthy people across ages. Primers used in a second PCR of about 7 to 12 cycles were a sample-barcoded 5' primer and a J-beta primer mix. TCRdb fed the 5' RACE reads into MiXCR, producing one record per CDR3 protein. The data contain about 800,000 distinct CDR3 sequences, 20% to 30% of them seen just once; the ten biggest clones take up under 4.5%. The same data also contributed to another study, on T cells of mothers and their children.

Sequenced input: blood. These receptors came from a boy aged 5-17 years in good health.

The chain links TRBV7-2 to TRBJ2-5; perhaps TRBD2 as D (7 bases). The CDR3 has 16 residues. Trimming left V 0 bases short and J 1 base short, with 12 bases between. Germline V gene data show CDR1 as SGHTA and CDR2 as FQGNSA. The CDR3: CASSLARGGGQETQYF. The CDR3 DNA is TGTGCCAGCAGCTTAGCTAGGGGAGGGGGCCAAGAGACCCAGTACTTC.

This clonotype was recorded a few times. This chain uses TRBV7-9 with TRBJ2-3, with TRBD2 matching over 12 bases. The V gene's germline CDR1 is SEHNR and CDR2 FQNEAQ (reference sequence). The CDR3 has 18 residues. J was trimmed by 5 bases and V by 7 bases; bases with no gene match: 16. The chain's CDR3 is CASNKGQGGLAGRDTQYF. The CDR3 DNA reads TGTGCCAGCAACAAGGGACAGGGAGGACTAGCGGGAAGAGATACGCAGTATTTT.

In its sample, this clonotype was seen a few times. The chain recombines TRBV12-3 or TRBV12-4 with TRBJ2-7, with unresolved D. The CDR3 has 11 amino acids. V lost 3 bases and J lost 6, with 6 bases in between. The DNA of the CDR3 is TGTGCCAGCAGTTTGGCGTCCGAGCAGTACTTC. It encodes CASSLASEQYF.

The V call is TRBV4-2, the J call TRBJ2-5; TRBD2 aligns across 7 bases. Germline trimming cut 0 bases from V and 3 bases from J; bases unmatched to any gene: 4. CDR1 and CDR2 (germline): LGHNA, YNFKEQ. This CDR3 has 15 amino acids. Here the CDR3 DNA reads TGTGCCAGCAGCCAAGACCTAGCGGTTAAAGAGACCCAGTACTTC. This gives the protein CASSQDLAVKETQYF.

This clonotype turned up a few times. The chain has TRBV30 and TRBJ1-4; 7 nucleotides agree with TRBD1. CDR3 length: 14 amino acids. Germline CDR1 is GTSNPN and CDR2 is SVGIG (reference sequence). Germline trimming cut 8 bases from V and 7 bases from J; bases unmatched to any gene: 13. The CDR3 DNA follows: TGTGCCCCGGACTTAACAGGGGTTGGTGAAAAACTGTTTTTT. Translated: CAPDLTGVGEKLFF. Complete variable domain (other parts from reference TRBV30 and TRBJ1-4): SQTIHQWPATLVQPVGSPLSLECTVEGTSNPNLYWYRQAAGRGLQLLFYSVGIGQISSEVPQNLSASRPQDRQFILSSKKLLLSDSGFYLCAPDLTGVGEKLFFGSGTQLSVL.

This clonotype turned up a few times. This sequence joins TRBV7-9 and TRBJ2-1; 11 bases line up with TRBD2. Unmatched junction bases numbered 11, after V lost 5 bases and J lost 8 bases. Germline loops: CDR1 SEHNR, CDR2 FQNEAQ (reference sequence). There are 16 residues in the CDR3. For the CDR3, the DNA is TGTGCCAGCAGCCCACCTGTAGCGGGAGGGGCGGATGAGCAGTTCTTC. Its protein product is CASSPPVAGGADEQFF.

At least ten counts were recorded for this clonotype. V and J are TRBV28 and TRBJ2-3; tentatively, D is TRBD2 (6 bases). Germline values: CDR1 MDHEN, CDR2 SYDVKM. The CDR3 extends over 12 amino acids. Here the CDR3 reads CRAGEVRDTQYF. CDR3 coding DNA: TGTAGAGCGGGCGAAGTTCGGGATACGCAGTATTTT.

This clonotype was seen a few times. The genes are TRBV21-1 and TRBJ2-2; the D segment call TRBD1 is taken from the table without a DNA check. TRBV21-1 is labeled a pseudogene. The CDR3 covers 16 residues. The CDR3 nucleotides are TGTGCCAGCAGCAAAATGGGGACAGGGTCCCCCGGGGAGCTGTTTTTT. Protein sequence: CASSKMGTGSPGELFF.

The rearrangement joins TRBV5-1 to TRBJ1-4; D uncertain. Trimming removed 2 bases from V and 8 bases from J, with 13 bases in between. The CDR3 consists of 14 residues. Germline CDR1 is SGHRS and CDR2 is YFSETQ. CDR3: CASSFTAPPEKLFF. CDR3 nucleotides: TGCGCCAGCAGCTTTACGGCCCCACCGGAAAAACTGTTTTTT. Complete variable domain (other parts from reference TRBV5-1 and TRBJ1-4): KAGVTQTPRYLIKTRGQQVTLSCSPISGHRSVSWYQQTPGQGLQFLFEYFSETQRNKGNFPGRFSGRQFSNSRSEMNVSTLELGDSALYLCASSFTAPPEKLFFGSGTQLSVL.

This clonotype was found a few times. CDR3 amino acids: CASSRPRDTEAFF. In DNA, the CDR3 is TGCGCCAGCAGCCGACCTCGGGACACTGAAGCTTTCTTT. The chain uses TRBV4-1 and TRBJ1-1; no firm D call. Trimming left V 4 bases short and J 3 bases short, with 9 bases between. Germline V lookup: CDR1 MGHRA, CDR2 YSYEKL. The CDR3 is 13 amino acids.

This clonotype was found a few times. This rearrangement joins TRBV14 to TRBJ2-3; D is possibly TRBD2 (6 bases). Between the trimmed V and J ends, which lost 4 bases and 2 bases, there was a span of 16 bases. Germline CDR1 SGHDN, CDR2 FVKESK. The CDR3 is made up of 16 amino acids. The CDR3 loop is CASSLYEVAVTDTQYF. In DNA form, the CDR3 reads TGTGCCAGCAGCCTCTACGAGGTAGCGGTCACAGATACGCAGTATTTT.

This rearrangement joins TRBV4-3 to TRBJ2-2; D is undetermined. Germline V CDR1 and CDR2: LGHNA, YSLEER. The CDR3 has 17 residues. The germline V and J ends were trimmed by 1 base and 6 bases, with 18 bases remaining between them. For the CDR3, the DNA is TGCGCCAGCAGCCAAGTCGGCCTATTAGTCGGCGCCGGGGAGCTGTTTTTT. It specifies CASSQVGLLVGAGELFF.

This clonotype has a handful of counts. The CDR3 here is CASSSVADRGGSPLHF. Written as DNA, the CDR3 is TGTGCCAGCAGTTCCGTAGCCGACAGGGGCGGTTCACCCCTCCACTTT. The rearrangement joins TRBV27 to TRBJ1-6; 8 nucleotides match TRBD1. V gave up 4 bases and J gave up 9 bases; unmatched junction bases: 11. The CDR3 extends over 16 amino acids. Germline CDR1 reads MNHEY; CDR2 reads SMNVEV (reference sequence).

V gene TRBV18 combines with J gene TRBJ2-5; D is undetermined. Trimming shortened V by 1 base and J by 7 bases, and 7 bases separated the two germline ends. CDR3 length: 12 amino acids. Germline CDR1 KGHSH, CDR2 LQKENI. Here the CDR3 DNA reads TGTGCCAGCTCACCACTCCGAGGGACCCAGTACTTC. It yields the protein CASSPLRGTQYF.

This clonotype was detected a few times. The V gene is TRBV28, the J gene TRBJ2-5, with D tentatively TRBD2 (5 bases). Germline V gene sequence: CDR1 MDHEN, CDR2 SYDVKM. This CDR3 is 16 amino acids long. Here the CDR3 DNA reads TGTGTCAACAGTTTACGTTGGCCACCGGGAAAAGAGACCCAGTACTTC. It specifies CVNSLRWPPGKETQYF.

V gene TRBV6-1 combines with J gene TRBJ2-4; TRBD2 is a possible D gene (7 bases). Germline values: CDR1 MNHNS, CDR2 SASEGT. V was shortened by 6 bases and J by 15 bases, with 15 bases between the two germline ends. This CDR3 has 11 residues. CDR3 DNA: TGTGCCAGCAGCCGGGGGGCTTTTTGGTACTTC. Residues: CASSRGAFWYF.

The V gene is TRBV7-2, the J gene TRBJ2-5, with 8 positions matching TRBD2. V gave up 11 bases and J gave up 1 base; unmatched junction bases: 15. This CDR3 is 16 amino acids long. CDR1 and CDR2 from the germline V gene are SGHTA and FQGNSA. CDR3 in amino acids: CAGIYGGSGTQETQYF. The CDR3 bases are TGTGCCGGCATCTATGGGGGTAGCGGGACCCAAGAGACCCAGTACTTC.

This clonotype appeared a few times. This chain uses TRBV11-1 with TRBJ2-3; D remains unclear. Deletions cut 5 bases from V and 0 bases from J, with 12 bases between. Germline V CDR1 and CDR2: SGHAT, FQDESV (reference sequence). The CDR3 is 15 residues long. This CDR3 is CASSPDEASTDTQYF. Written as DNA, the CDR3 is TGTGCCAGCAGCCCGGACGAGGCTAGCACAGATACGCAGTATTTT. Drawing the rest from reference TRBV11-1 and TRBJ2-3, the complete variable domain is EAEVAQSPRYKITEKSQAVAFWCDPISGHATLYWYRQILGQGPELLVQFQDESVVDDSQLPKDRFSAERLKGVDSTLKIQPAELGDSAMYLCASSPDEASTDTQYFGPGTRLTVL.

Remarks on this clonotype: The junction departs from germline at one end; a sequencing error may be responsible. The chain couples TRBV7-2 to TRBJ2-2, with 9 positions matching TRBD2. The germline gives CDR1 SGHTA, CDR2 FQGNSA. The CDR3 contains 15 residues. The CDR3 loop reads CASRLAGEGTGELFF. The CDR3 nucleotides read TGTGCCAGCAGATTAGCGGGAGAGGGAACCGGGGAGCTGTTTTTT. The whole variable domain, filled in from reference TRBV7-2 and TRBJ2-2, reads GAGVSQSPSNKVTEKGKDVELRCDPISGHTALYWYRQSLGQGLEFLIYFQGNSAPDKSGLPSDRFSAERTGGSVSTLTIQRTQQEDSAVYLCASRLAGEGTGELFFGEGSRLTVL.

The chain is built from TRBV7-8 and TRBJ1-1; no clear D gene. The CDR3 covers 16 residues. V gave up 1 base and J gave up 11 bases, with 23 bases separating them. CDR1 is SGHVS, CDR2 FQNEAQ, per germline. In DNA form, the CDR3 reads TGTGCCAGCAGCTTAGACCGGGAAACCCTTACCCCGAGGGCTTTCTTT. Translated: CASSLDRETLTPRAFF. Using reference TRBV7-8 and TRBJ1-1 for the parts outside the CDR3, the full variable domain is GAGVSQSPRYKVAKRGQDVALRCDPISGHVSLFWYQQALGQGPEFLTYFQNEAQLDKSGLPSDRFFAERPEGSVSTLKIQRTQQEDSAVYLCASSLDRETLTPRAFFGQGTRLTVV.

This clonotype was counted ten times or more. The V gene is TRBV28, the J gene TRBJ1-4; 10 bases are a match to TRBD1. Trimming removed 6 bases from V and 5 bases from J; junction bases left unmatched: 3. CDR1 MDHEN and CDR2 SYDVKM come from the germline V gene. The CDR3 contains 14 residues. Here the CDR3 reads CASSRTGGNEKLFF. The CDR3 bases are TGTGCCAGCAGCAGGACAGGGGGGAATGAAAAACTGTTTTTT.

The J gene is TRBJ2-5, the V gene TRBV2; D unclear. Germline loops: CDR1 SNHLY, CDR2 FYNNEI. The CDR3 totals 12 residues. Between the trimmed V and J ends, which lost 7 bases and 0 bases, there was a span of 6 bases. The CDR3 DNA sequence: TGTGCCAGCATGGCGTACCAAGAGACCCAGTACTTC. Its translation is CASMAYQETQYF.

This clonotype was seen only a few times. The gene calls are TRBV29-1 and TRBJ2-7; D is ambiguous. This CDR3 has 12 residues. Germline V gene lookup returns CDR1 SQVTM and CDR2 ANQGSEA. Trimming removed 6 bases at V and 7 bases at J, with 16 bases between. The CDR3 DNA follows: TGCAGCGTAAGGCAAACTGTGGGTGAGCAGTACTTC. Protein product: CSVRQTVGEQYF.

This clonotype has only a few counts. The chain has TRBV12-3 or TRBV12-4 and TRBJ1-1; D is unclear. This CDR3 contains 16 residues. V was cut by 5 bases and J by 1 base, with 17 bases left in between. For the CDR3, the DNA is TGTGCCAGCAGTCCCATCGCGGCTCCCGGGAACACTGAAGCTTTCTTT. Encoded protein: CASSPIAAPGNTEAFF.

This clonotype was observed a few times. This chain links TRBV14 with TRBJ2-3; D is undetermined. The V gene lost 2 bases and the J gene lost 2 bases, with 11 bases spanning the gap. Germline CDR1 is SGHDN and CDR2 is FVKESK. The CDR3 is made up of 15 amino acids. The CDR3 loop is CASSQLTPATDTQYF. CDR3 bases: TGTGCCAGCAGCCAACTCACTCCAGCCACAGATACGCAGTATTTT.

The chain carries TRBV7-2 and TRBJ2-5; 13 bases map to TRBD2. The J call is in doubt because the DNA end fits TRBJ2-7 better. The CDR3 runs 18 residues. Germline V lookup: CDR1 SGHTA, CDR2 FQGNSA. The CDR3 nucleotides are TGTGCCAGCAGCTTGATATACCCCGGGACTAGCGGGACCTACGAGCAGTACTTC. Translated: CASSLIYPGTSGTYEQYF.

This clonotype appeared a few times. The V and J genes are TRBV7-9 and TRBJ2-5, with TRBD1 matching over 8 bases. The CDR3 is 17 amino acids. CDR1 is SEHNR and CDR2 is FQNEAQ in the germline V gene (reference sequence). With V trimmed by 5 bases and J by 7 bases, 18 bases remained unmatched. The DNA for the CDR3 is TGTGCCAGCAGCCCATCTTGGACAGGGAAATTAAGGGCGACCCAGTACTTC. Residues: CASSPSWTGKLRATQYF.

This rearrangement joins TRBV5-1 to TRBJ2-7; no firm D call. Trimming pared 0 bases from V and 3 bases from J, leaving 10 bases between. Per the germline V gene, CDR1 is SGHRS and CDR2 is YFSETQ. The CDR3 runs 14 residues. CDR3 sequence: CASSLDGPHYEQYF. The DNA of the CDR3 is TGCGCCAGCAGCTTGGATGGACCACACTACGAGCAGTACTTC.

This clonotype was detected only a few times. The chain joins TRBV6-1 to TRBJ2-5; 8 bases are a match to TRBD1. The V gene's germline CDR1 is MNHNS and CDR2 SASEGT. V shed 5 bases and J 3 bases; nucleotides not matched to a gene: 14. The length of the CDR3 is 17 residues. CDR3 DNA: TGTGCCAGCAGTCAATACCTCATAGGACAGGGTAAAGAGACCCAGTACTTC. Protein sequence: CASSQYLIGQGKETQYF.